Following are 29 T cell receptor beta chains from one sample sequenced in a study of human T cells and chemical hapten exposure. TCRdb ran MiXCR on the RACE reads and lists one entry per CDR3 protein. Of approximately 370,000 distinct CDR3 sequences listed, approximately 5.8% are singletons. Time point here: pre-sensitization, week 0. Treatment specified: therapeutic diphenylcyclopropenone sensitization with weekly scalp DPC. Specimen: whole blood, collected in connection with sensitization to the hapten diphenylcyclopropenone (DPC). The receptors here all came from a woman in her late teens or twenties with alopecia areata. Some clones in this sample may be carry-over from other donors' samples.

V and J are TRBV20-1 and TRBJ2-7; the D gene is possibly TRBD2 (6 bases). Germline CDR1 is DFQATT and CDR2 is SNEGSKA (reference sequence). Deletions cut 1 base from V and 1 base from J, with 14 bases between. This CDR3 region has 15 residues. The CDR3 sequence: CSARAGGERSYEQYF. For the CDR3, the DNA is TGCAGTGCTAGAGCCGGAGGGGAGAGATCCTACGAGCAGTACTTC.

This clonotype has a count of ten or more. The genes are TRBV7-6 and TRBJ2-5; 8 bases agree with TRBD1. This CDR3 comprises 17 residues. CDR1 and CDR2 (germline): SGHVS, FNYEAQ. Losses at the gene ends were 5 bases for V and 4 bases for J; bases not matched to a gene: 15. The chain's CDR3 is CASSPDPQGTGLETQYF. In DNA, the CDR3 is TGTGCCAGCAGCCCCGACCCGCAAGGGACAGGTCTAGAGACCCAGTACTTC.

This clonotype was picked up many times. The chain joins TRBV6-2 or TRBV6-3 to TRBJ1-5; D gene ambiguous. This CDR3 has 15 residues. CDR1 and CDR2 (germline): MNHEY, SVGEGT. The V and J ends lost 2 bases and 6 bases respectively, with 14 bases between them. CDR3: CASSYISGAAQPQHF. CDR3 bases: TGTGCCAGCAGTTACATCAGCGGAGCGGCTCAGCCCCAGCATTTT.

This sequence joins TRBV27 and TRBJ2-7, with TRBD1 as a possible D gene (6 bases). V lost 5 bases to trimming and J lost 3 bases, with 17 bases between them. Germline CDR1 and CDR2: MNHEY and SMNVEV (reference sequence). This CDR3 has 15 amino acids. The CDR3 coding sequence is TGTGCCAGCAGTATTTCAGGACAGAGCTACTACGAGCAGTACTTC. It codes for CASSISGQSYYEQYF.

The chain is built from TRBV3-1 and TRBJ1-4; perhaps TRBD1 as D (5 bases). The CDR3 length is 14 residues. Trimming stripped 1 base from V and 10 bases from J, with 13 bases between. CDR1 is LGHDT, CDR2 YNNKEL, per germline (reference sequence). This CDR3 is CASSQGERGPKLFF. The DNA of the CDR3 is TGTGCCAGCAGCCAAGGGGAAAGGGGCCCAAAACTGTTTTTT.

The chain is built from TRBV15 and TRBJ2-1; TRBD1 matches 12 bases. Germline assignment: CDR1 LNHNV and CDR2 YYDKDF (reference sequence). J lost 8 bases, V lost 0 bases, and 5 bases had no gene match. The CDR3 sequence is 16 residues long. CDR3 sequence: CATSREGGTGGDEQFF. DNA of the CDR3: TGTGCCACCAGCAGAGAAGGAGGGACAGGGGGCGATGAGCAGTTCTTC.

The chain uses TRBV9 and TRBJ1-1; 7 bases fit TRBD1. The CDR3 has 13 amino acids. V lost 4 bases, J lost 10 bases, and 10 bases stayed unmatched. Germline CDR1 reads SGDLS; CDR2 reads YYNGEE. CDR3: CASSSYRDSRAFF. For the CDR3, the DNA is TGTGCCAGCAGCAGCTACCGGGACAGTAGAGCTTTCTTT.

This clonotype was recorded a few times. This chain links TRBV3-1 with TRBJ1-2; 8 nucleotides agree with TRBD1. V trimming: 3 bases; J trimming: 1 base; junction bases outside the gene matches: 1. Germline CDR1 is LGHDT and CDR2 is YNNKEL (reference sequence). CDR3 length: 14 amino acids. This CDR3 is CASSQTGVNYGYTF. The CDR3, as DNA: TGTGCCAGCAGCCAGACAGGGGTTAACTATGGCTACACCTTC.

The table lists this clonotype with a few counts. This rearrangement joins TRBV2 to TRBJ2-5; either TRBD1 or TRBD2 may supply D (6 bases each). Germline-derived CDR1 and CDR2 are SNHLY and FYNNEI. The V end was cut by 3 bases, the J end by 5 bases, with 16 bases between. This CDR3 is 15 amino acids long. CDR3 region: CASSEVQAGGETQYF. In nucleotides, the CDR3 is TGTGCCAGCAGTGAGGTACAGGCCGGGGGCGAGACCCAGTACTTC.

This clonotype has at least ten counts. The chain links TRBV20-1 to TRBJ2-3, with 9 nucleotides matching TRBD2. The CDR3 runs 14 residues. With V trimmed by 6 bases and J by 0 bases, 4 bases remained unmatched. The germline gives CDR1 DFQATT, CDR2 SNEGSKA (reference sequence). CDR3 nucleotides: TGCAGTGCCGAGACTAGCGGAAGCACAGATACGCAGTATTTT. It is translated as CSAETSGSTDTQYF.

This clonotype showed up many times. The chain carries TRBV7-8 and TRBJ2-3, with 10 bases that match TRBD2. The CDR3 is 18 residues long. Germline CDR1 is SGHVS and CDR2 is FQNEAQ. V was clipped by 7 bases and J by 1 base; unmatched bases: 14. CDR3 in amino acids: CASTLRASGGPGTDTQYF. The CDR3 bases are TGTGCCAGCACCCTAAGGGCTAGCGGGGGCCCGGGCACAGATACGCAGTATTTT.

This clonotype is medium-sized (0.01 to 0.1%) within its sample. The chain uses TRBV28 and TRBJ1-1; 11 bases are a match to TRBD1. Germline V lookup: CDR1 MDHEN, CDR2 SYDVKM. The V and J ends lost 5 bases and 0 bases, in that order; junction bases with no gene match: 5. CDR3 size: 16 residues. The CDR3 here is CASSMDRGQMNTEAFF. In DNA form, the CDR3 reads TGTGCCAGCAGTATGGACAGGGGGCAAATGAACACTGAAGCTTTCTTT.

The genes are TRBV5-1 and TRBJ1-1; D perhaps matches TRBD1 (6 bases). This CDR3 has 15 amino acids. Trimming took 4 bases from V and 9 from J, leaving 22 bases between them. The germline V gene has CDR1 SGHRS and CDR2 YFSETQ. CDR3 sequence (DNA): TGCGCCAGCAGCCTAATCCCTACTCAGCAGGGGCAAGCTTTCTTT. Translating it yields CASSLIPTQQGQAFF. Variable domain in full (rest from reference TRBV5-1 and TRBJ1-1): KAGVTQTPRYLIKTRGQQVTLSCSPISGHRSVSWYQQTPGQGLQFLFEYFSETQRNKGNFPGRFSGRQFSNSRSEMNVSTLELGDSALYLCASSLIPTQQGQAFFGQGTRLTVV.

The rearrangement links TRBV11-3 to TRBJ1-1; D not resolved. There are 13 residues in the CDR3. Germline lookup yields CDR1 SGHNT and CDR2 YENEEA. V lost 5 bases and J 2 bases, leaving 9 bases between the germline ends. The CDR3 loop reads CASSPRINTEAFF. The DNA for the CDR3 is TGTGCCAGCAGCCCCCGTATAAACACTGAAGCTTTCTTT.

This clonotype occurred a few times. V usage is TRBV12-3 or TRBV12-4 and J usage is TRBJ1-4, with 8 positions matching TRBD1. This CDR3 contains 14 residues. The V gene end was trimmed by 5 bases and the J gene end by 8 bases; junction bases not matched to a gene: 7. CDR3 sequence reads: CASSGQGRWEKLFF. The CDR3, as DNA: TGTGCCAGCAGTGGACAGGGCCGATGGGAAAAACTGTTTTTT.

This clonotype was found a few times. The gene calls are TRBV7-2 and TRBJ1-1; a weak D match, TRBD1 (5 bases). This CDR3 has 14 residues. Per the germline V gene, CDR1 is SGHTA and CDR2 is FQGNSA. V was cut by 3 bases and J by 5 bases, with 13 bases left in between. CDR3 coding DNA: TGTGCCAGCAGCTTTTCTCAGGGTGCGACTGAAGCTTTCTTT. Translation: CASSFSQGATEAFF.

CDR3 nucleotide sequence: TGCAGCGTCGAGATGACAGGGTATGAAGCTTTCTTT. Amino acids: CSVEMTGYEAFF. The chain has TRBV29-1 and TRBJ1-1, with TRBD1 matching 7 bases. The CDR3 contains 12 residues. Trimming cost V 6 bases and J 7 bases; bases outside gene matches: 8. Germline lookup yields CDR1 SQVTM and CDR2 ANQGSEA.

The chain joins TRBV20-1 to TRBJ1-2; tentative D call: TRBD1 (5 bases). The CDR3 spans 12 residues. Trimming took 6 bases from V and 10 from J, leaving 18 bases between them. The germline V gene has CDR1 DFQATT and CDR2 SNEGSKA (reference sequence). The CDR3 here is CSAGGGSGTYTF. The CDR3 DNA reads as TGCAGTGCCGGGGGGGGAAGCGGAACCTACACCTTC.

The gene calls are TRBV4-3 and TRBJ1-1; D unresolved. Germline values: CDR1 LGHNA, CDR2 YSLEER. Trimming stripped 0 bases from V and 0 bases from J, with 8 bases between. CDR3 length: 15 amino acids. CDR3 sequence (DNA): TGCGCCAGCAGCCAAGAAAGGTCCATGAACACTGAAGCTTTCTTT. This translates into CASSQERSMNTEAFF.

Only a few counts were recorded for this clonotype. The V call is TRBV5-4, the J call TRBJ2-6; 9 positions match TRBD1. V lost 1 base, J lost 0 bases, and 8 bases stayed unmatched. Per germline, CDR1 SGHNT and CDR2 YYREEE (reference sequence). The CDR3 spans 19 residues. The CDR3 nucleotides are TGTGCCAGCAGCTTGCTTGCGGGACAGGGAACCTCTGGGGCCAACGTCCTGACTTTC. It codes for CASSLLAGQGTSGANVLTF. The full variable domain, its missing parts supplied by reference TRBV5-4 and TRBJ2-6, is ETGVTQSPTHLIKTRGQQVTLRCSSQSGHNTVSWYQQALGQGPQFIFQYYREEENGRGNFPPRFSGLQFPNYSSELNVNALELDDSALYLCASSLLAGQGTSGANVLTFGAGSRLTVL.

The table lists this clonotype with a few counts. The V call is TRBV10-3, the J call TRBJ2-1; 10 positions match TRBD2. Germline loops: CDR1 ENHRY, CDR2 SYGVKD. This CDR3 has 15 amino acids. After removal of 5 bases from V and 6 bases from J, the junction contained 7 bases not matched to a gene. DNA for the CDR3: TGTGCCATCAGTATAACTAGCGGGGATTTCAATGAGCAGTTCTTC. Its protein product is CAISITSGDFNEQFF.

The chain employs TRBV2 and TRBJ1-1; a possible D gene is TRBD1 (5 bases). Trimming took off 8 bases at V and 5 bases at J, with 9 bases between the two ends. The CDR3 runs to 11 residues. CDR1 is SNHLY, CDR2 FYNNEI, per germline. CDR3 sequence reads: CASGAGTEAFF. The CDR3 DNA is TGTGCCAGCGGGGCGGGGACTGAAGCTTTCTTT.

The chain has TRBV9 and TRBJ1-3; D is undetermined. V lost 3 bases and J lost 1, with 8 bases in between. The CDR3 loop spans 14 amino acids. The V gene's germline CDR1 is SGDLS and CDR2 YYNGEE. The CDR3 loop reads CASSGSNSGNTIYF. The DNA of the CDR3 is TGTGCCAGCAGCGGGAGTAATTCTGGAAACACCATATATTTT.

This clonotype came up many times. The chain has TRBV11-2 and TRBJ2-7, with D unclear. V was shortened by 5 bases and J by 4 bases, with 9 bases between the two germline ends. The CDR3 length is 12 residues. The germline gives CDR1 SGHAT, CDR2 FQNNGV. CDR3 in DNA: TGTGCCAGCAGCATAGCCCCGTACGAGCAGTACTTC. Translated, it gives CASSIAPYEQYF.

DNA for the CDR3: TGTGCTAGTGGCGCTAAAGGGACACTTAGGGAAGCTTTCTTT. It yields the protein CASGAKGTLREAFF. The chain employs TRBV12-5 and TRBJ1-1, with D possibly being TRBD1 (6 bases). Germline CDR1 is LGHNT and CDR2 is FRNRAP. Deletions cut 6 bases from V and 8 bases from J, with 19 bases between. The CDR3 extends over 14 amino acids.

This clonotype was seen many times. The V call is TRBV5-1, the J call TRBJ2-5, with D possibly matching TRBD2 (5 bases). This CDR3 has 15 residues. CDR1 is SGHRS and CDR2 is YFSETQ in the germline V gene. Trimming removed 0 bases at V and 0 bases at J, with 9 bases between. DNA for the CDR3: TGCGCCAGCAGCTTGGTGCCCGGGGACCAAGAGACCCAGTACTTC. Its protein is CASSLVPGDQETQYF.

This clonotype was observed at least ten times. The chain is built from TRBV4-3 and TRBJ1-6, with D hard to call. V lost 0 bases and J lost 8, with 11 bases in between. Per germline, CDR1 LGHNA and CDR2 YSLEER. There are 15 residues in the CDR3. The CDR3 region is CASSQDNTRDSPLHF. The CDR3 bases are TGCGCCAGCAGCCAAGATAACACCCGGGATTCACCCCTCCACTTT.

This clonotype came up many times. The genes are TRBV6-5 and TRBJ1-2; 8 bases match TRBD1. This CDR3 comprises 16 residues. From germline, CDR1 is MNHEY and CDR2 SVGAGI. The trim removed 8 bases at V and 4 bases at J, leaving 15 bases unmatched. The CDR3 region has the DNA TGTGCCAGCTTTAACTTTTGGACAGGGAAGGGCTATGGCTACACCTTC. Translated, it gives CASFNFWTGKGYGYTF.

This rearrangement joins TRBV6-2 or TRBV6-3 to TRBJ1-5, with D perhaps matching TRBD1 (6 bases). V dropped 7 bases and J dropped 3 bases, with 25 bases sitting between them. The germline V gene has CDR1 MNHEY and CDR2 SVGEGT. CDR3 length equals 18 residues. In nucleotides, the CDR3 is TGTGCCAGCATGAAACGGAACGGACGACAGGTGGCCAATCAGCCCCAGCATTTT. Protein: CASMKRNGRQVANQPQHF.